This paragraph covers one T cell receptor beta chain sequence. Several immunoSEQ plates received, in even portions, the genomic DNA of each subset. Produced via immunoSEQ multiplex PCR; TCRdb's table is partial and in-frame only. This table has around 600,000 clones, around 97% appearing once. Germline CDR1 SEHNR, CDR2 FQNEAQ (reference sequence). The CDR3 is 16 residues long. Trimming took 3 bases from V and 6 from J; bases not matched to a gene: 11. This entry comes from a study of shared clonotypes between healthy human individuals. In the study overall: The plates for each donor numbered three CD4 naive, three CD4 memory, two CD8 naive and one CD8 memory.

This clonotype was sampled from a woman in her thirties in good health. The V and J genes are TRBV7-9 and TRBJ2-3; TRBD2 aligns across 8 bases. Sequences were obtained from naive CD4+ T cells sorted from blood. This sample's subset: CD45RA+ positively selected. The CDR3 coding sequence is TGTGCCAGCAGCTTCTTTCCAGCGGGAGTGGGGGATACGCAGTATTTT. This translates into CASSFFPAGVGDTQYF.